Listed below are T cell receptor beta chains from one sample, sequenced in a study of identical twins. TCRdb re-derived calls from the 5' RACE reads in MiXCR, one entry per CDR3 protein. The table lists nearly 200,000 distinct CDR3 sequences, around a sixth of them singletons, with 40% in the top ten. The data were also submitted as part of a second study, on T cells expressing NK-cell markers.

The specimen sequenced was CD8+ T cells sorted from blood. The receptors were sampled from a woman under 30 in good health. Each CDR3 is given with its conserved first and last residue. The order of the fields is D gene, V gene, clone size, J gene, CDR3 DNA, CDR3 protein. D genes are given only for firm matches. Only some rows state a clone size, as once, few, many or a class for expanded clones.

>-|TRBV10-3|-|TRBJ2-1
TGTGCCATCAAGACCGGGACTGACAATGAGCAGTTCTTC
CAIKTGTDNEQFF
>-|TRBV14|few|TRBJ2-7
TGTGCCAGCAGCCAGTCGGCAGCGCAGTACTTC
CASSQSAAQYF
>-|TRBV15|-|TRBJ1-5
TGTGCCACCAGCAGAGGCACAGCTGATAGCAATCAGCCCCAGCATTTT
CATSRGTADSNQPQHF
>-|TRBV4-1|few|TRBJ2-1
TGCGCCAGCAGCCAAGGGGACATACAGCTGAACAATGAGCAGTTCTTC
CASSQGDIQLNNEQFF
>TRBD2|TRBV4-3|-|TRBJ2-7
TGCGCCAGCAGCCAAGATCGAGGACTAGGCTACGAGCAGTACTTC
CASSQDRGLGYEQYF
>TRBD1|TRBV7-8|-|TRBJ2-1
TGTGCCAGCAGCCTAGATCCGGGACAGGGGACCCATGAGCAGTTCTTC
CASSLDPGQGTHEQFF
>TRBD2|TRBV5-6|-|TRBJ2-7
TGTGCCAGCAGCTGGGGATCGGGGGGGATCTACGAGCAGTACTTC
CASSWGSGGIYEQYF
>-|TRBV5-5|-|TRBJ2-7
TGTGCCAGCAGCTCGGTGGTTTACGAGCAGTACTTC
CASSSVVYEQYF
>-|TRBV5-5|few|TRBJ2-1
TGTGCCAGCAGCTTGGGGTCTGACAGTGAGCAGTTCTTC
CASSLGSDSEQFF
>-|TRBV5-1|-|TRBJ1-1
TGCGCCAGCAGCTTTACTCCCGGCGAAAACACTGAAGCTTTCTTT
CASSFTPGENTEAFF
>-|TRBV7-2|-|TRBJ2-3
TGTGCCAGCACCCCAGGGGAGCGGGTCCACACAGATACGCAGTATTTT
CASTPGERVHTDTQYF
>TRBD2|TRBV13|-|TRBJ2-7
TGTGCCAGCAGCTTGCGCGGGGGGAGCTACGAGCAGTACTTC
CASSLRGGSYEQYF
>-|TRBV11-2|few|TRBJ1-2
TGTGCCAGCAGCCTGACCGGTGGCTACACCTTC
CASSLTGGYTF
>TRBD2|TRBV5-1|few|TRBJ2-3
TGCGCCAGCAGCCAAGGGACTAGCGGGAGATCAGATACGCAGTATTTT
CASSQGTSGRSDTQYF
>TRBD1|TRBV7-9|few|TRBJ2-5
TGTGCCAGCAGCCCTCTACGAGGACAGGAGTCCGACCAGTACTTC
CASSPLRGQESDQYF
>TRBD1|TRBV9|-|TRBJ2-3
TGTGCCAGCAGCGTAGGTTGGACAGGGTCTCCAGATACGCAGTATTTT
CASSVGWTGSPDTQYF
>-|TRBV7-6|-|TRBJ2-7
TGTGCCAGCAGCCCTACACTGGGCGAGCAGTACTTC
CASSPTLGEQYF